The 10 T cell receptor beta chains given below trace back to one sample, sequenced in a study of T cell responses to AZD1222 COVID-19 vaccine. Libraries were prepared by immunoSEQ multiplex PCR; TCRdb keeps only in-frame clonotypes and omits some of them. The sample includes approximately 81,000 clones, roughly 80% of them seen just once. The source material was peripheral blood, sampled 28 days after the second AZD1222 dose. These TCRs come from an adult who received the AZD1222 COVID-19 vaccine.

The genes are TRBV5-5 and TRBJ1-5, with 7 bases identical to TRBD1. The CDR3 contains 15 residues. Germline trimming cut 2 bases from V and 0 bases from J; bases unmatched to any gene: 2. The V gene's germline CDR1 is SGHKS and CDR2 YYEKEE (reference sequence). Here the CDR3 reads CASSFGDSSNQPQHF. CDR3 sequence (DNA): TGTGCCAGCAGCTTTGGGGACAGTAGCAATCAGCCCCAGCATTTT.

This sequence joins TRBV3-1 (or the pseudogene TRBV3-2) and TRBJ2-5, with D unresolved. There are 14 residues in the CDR3. Trimming took off 0 bases at V and 5 bases at J, with 10 bases between the two ends. CDR1 and CDR2 from the germline V gene are LGHDT and YNNKEL (reference sequence). The CDR3 loop is CASSQEVPYETQYF. The CDR3 DNA reads TGTGCCAGCAGCCAAGAAGTCCCATATGAGACCCAGTACTTC.

This chain joins TRBV28 and TRBJ2-2, with D tentatively TRBD2 (6 bases). Germline values: CDR1 MDHEN, CDR2 SYDVKM. Trimming stripped 8 bases from V and 0 bases from J, with 7 bases between. CDR3 length equals 13 residues. CDR3 nucleotides: TGTGCCAGCTCTAGCGCGAACACCGGGGAGCTGTTTTTT. Its translation is CASSSANTGELFF.

This clone was detected a few times. The CDR3 sequence: CASSDRGNVYGYTF. The CDR3 nucleotides read TGTGCCAGCAGTGACAGGGGAAACGTCTATGGCTACACCTTC. The chain is built from TRBV2 and TRBJ1-2; D is perhaps TRBD1 (6 bases). The germline V and J ends were trimmed by 3 bases and 4 bases, with 12 bases remaining between them. Germline CDR1 reads SNHLY; CDR2 reads FYNNEI. The CDR3 spans 14 residues.

The gene calls are TRBV11-1 and TRBJ1-1, with 7 bases matching TRBD1. The length of the CDR3 is 15 residues. Unmatched junction bases numbered 10, after V lost 6 bases and J lost 3 bases. Germline assignment: CDR1 SGHAT and CDR2 FQDESV (reference sequence). CDR3 DNA sequence: TGTGCCAGCAGTTTGCGTATTGACAGGGACACTGAAGCTTTCTTT. As protein: CASSLRIDRDTEAFF.

The J gene is TRBJ2-1, the V gene TRBV14, with 10 bases lining up with TRBD1. Germline assignment: CDR1 SGHDN and CDR2 FVKESK. J gave up 1 base and V 4 bases, and 13 bases lay outside the gene matches. This CDR3 spans 19 amino acids. CDR3 coding DNA: TGTGCCAGCAGCCTACTCCCGGGACAGGGGTTTGGGTCCTACAATGAGCAGTTCTTC. Encoded protein: CASSLLPGQGFGSYNEQFF.

The chain is built from TRBV5-4 and TRBJ1-2; no firm D call. CDR1 and CDR2 (germline): SGHNT, YYREEE (reference sequence). CDR3 length equals 13 residues. Trimming removed 4 bases at V and 6 bases at J, with 13 bases between. The DNA of the CDR3 is TGTGCCAGCAGCATCGGACTATCGGATGGCTACACCTTC. Protein sequence: CASSIGLSDGYTF.

The chain recombines TRBV11-1 with TRBJ2-1; D might be TRBD1 or TRBD2, each matching 5 bases. Germline-derived CDR1 and CDR2 are SGHAT and FQDESV (reference sequence). V was pared by 3 bases and J by 3 bases, with 12 bases between. This CDR3 comprises 15 residues. This CDR3 reads CASSLGPSVYNEQFF. The CDR3 nucleotides read TGTGCCAGCAGCTTGGGACCATCAGTCTACAATGAGCAGTTCTTC.

The rearrangement uses TRBV7-8 and TRBJ2-7; 8 bases align to TRBD2. The CDR3 extends over 15 amino acids. V lost 0 bases, J lost 3 bases, and 4 bases stayed unmatched. The V gene's germline CDR1 is SGHVS and CDR2 FQNEAQ. The chain's CDR3 is CASSLAGTRFYEQYF. The CDR3 nucleotides are TGTGCCAGCAGCTTAGCAGGGACTAGATTCTACGAGCAGTACTTC. The whole variable domain, filled in from reference TRBV7-8 and TRBJ2-7, reads GAGVSQSPRYKVAKRGQDVALRCDPISGHVSLFWYQQALGQGPEFLTYFQNEAQLDKSGLPSDRFFAERPEGSVSTLKIQRTQQEDSAVYLCASSLAGTRFYEQYFGPGTRLTVT.

The chain carries TRBV6-2 or TRBV6-3 and TRBJ2-7; possibly TRBD2 for D (5 bases). Germline loops: CDR1 MNHEY, CDR2 SVGEGT. Between the trimmed V and J ends, which lost 6 bases and 4 bases, there was a span of 13 bases. CDR3 length: 13 amino acids. DNA for the CDR3: TGTGCCAGCAGCCCCGCGGGTGAATACGAGCAGTACTTC. The encoded protein is CASSPAGEYEQYF.